The next 20 T cell receptor beta chains were all read from a single sample in a study of blood T cell repertoires in COVID-19. The method was immunoSEQ multiplex PCR; TCRdb's version includes in-frame clones alone and lacks a portion of them. The repertoire holds over 50,000 clones, roughly 71% seen once, with about 6% in the top ten. The sequencing input was peripheral blood. These receptors were taken from a woman in her forties or fifties with active or convalescent COVID-19.

V usage is TRBV30 and J usage is TRBJ1-5, with D perhaps TRBD1 (6 bases). The CDR3 is 13 residues long. Trimming shortened V by 3 bases and J by 2 bases, and 8 bases separated the two germline ends. Germline loops: CDR1 GTSNPN, CDR2 SVGIG (reference sequence). The CDR3, as DNA: TGTGCCTGGAGAACAGGGCGCAATCAGCCCCAGCATTTT. This codes for CAWRTGRNQPQHF.

The chain recombines TRBV4-1 with TRBJ2-7; D is possibly TRBD2 (5 bases). From germline, CDR1 is MGHRA and CDR2 YSYEKL. V was shortened by 5 bases and J by 6 bases, with 14 bases between the two germline ends. CDR3 length equals 13 residues. The CDR3 loop is CASSFREGSEQYF. CDR3 coding DNA: TGCGCCAGCAGCTTTCGTGAGGGCTCCGAGCAGTACTTC.

V is TRBV7-9 and J is TRBJ2-6, with 9 bases matching TRBD1. Trimming at V came to 5 bases and at J to 0 bases, leaving 5 bases not matched to a gene. The germline V gene encodes CDR1 SEHNR and CDR2 FQNEAQ (reference sequence). This CDR3 spans 17 amino acids. This chain's CDR3 is CASSTGTGTSGANVLTF. The CDR3 DNA is TGTGCCAGCAGCACCGGGACAGGGACCTCTGGGGCCAACGTCCTGACTTTC.

The CDR3: CASSIGGTGGTEAFF. Written as DNA, the CDR3 is TGTGCCAGTAGTATAGGAGGGACAGGGGGGACTGAAGCTTTCTTT. The V and J genes are TRBV19 and TRBJ1-1; TRBD1 aligns across 11 bases. This CDR3 is 15 amino acids long. The germline V gene has CDR1 LNHDA and CDR2 SQIVND (reference sequence). With V trimmed by 1 base and J by 5 bases, 3 bases remained unmatched.

In its sample, this clone was seen a few times. CDR3 DNA sequence: TGTGCCAGCAGTGACTCGAGGGCGGGGGCATACAATGAGCAGTTCTTC. Translated: CASSDSRAGAYNEQFF. The J gene is TRBJ2-1, the V gene TRBV6-4; TRBD2 is a possible D gene (7 bases). This CDR3 has 16 amino acids. Germline CDR1 MRHNA, CDR2 SNTAGT. Trimming took 0 bases from V and 4 from J, leaving 13 bases between them.

The rearrangement uses TRBV27 and TRBJ2-3, with D unclear. The V end was cut by 4 bases, the J end by 0 bases, with 8 bases between. The CDR3 covers 14 residues. Germline V CDR1 and CDR2: MNHEY, SMNVEV (reference sequence). This CDR3 is CASSSTTSTDTQYF. DNA of the CDR3: TGTGCCAGCAGTTCTACTACTAGCACAGATACGCAGTATTTT.

This chain joins TRBV5-1 and TRBJ2-3; the D gene is possibly TRBD2 (5 bases). The CDR3 totals 16 residues. Trimming pared 0 bases from V and 0 bases from J, leaving 11 bases between. CDR1 SGHRS and CDR2 YFSETQ come from the germline V gene. CDR3 sequence reads: CASSLDLAASTDTQYF. CDR3 DNA sequence: TGCGCCAGCAGCTTGGATCTAGCAGCTAGCACAGATACGCAGTATTTT.

Points on this clone: The germline gene is not matched at one end of the junction; a read error may be the cause. The chain employs TRBV27 and TRBJ2-2, with D perhaps matching TRBD2 (5 bases). The germline CDR1 and CDR2 sequences are MNHEY and SMNVEV (reference sequence). This CDR3 comprises 14 residues. CDR3 residues: CASSFAGEHRGAVF. CDR3 nucleotide sequence: TGTGCCAGCAGTTTCGCAGGCGAACACCGGGGAGCTGTTTTT.

In its sample, this clone was seen a few times. Within the sample, other DNA sequences also encode this same CDR3. This chain links TRBV5-1 with TRBJ2-6; D might be TRBD1 (6 bases). The V and J ends lost 0 bases and 2 bases respectively, with 9 bases between them. This CDR3 spans 16 amino acids. Germline-derived CDR1 and CDR2 are SGHRS and YFSETQ. The DNA of the CDR3 is TGCGCCAGCAGCTTGGGGCAGGGGCCTGGGGCCAACGTCCTGACTTTC. Its translation is CASSLGQGPGANVLTF.

This rearrangement joins TRBV4-3 to TRBJ1-2, with 7 bases fitting TRBD1. The germline V gene has CDR1 LGHNA and CDR2 YSLEER. CDR3 length: 14 amino acids. Trimming at V came to 1 base and at J to 8 bases, leaving 7 bases not matched to a gene. The CDR3 loop is CASSQVLGGRGYTF. The CDR3 nucleotides are TGCGCCAGCAGCCAAGTTCTAGGGGGCCGCGGCTACACCTTC.

The genes are TRBV11-2 and TRBJ2-6; weak D call: TRBD1 (6 bases). The CDR3 length is 19 residues. The germline V gene encodes CDR1 SGHAT and CDR2 FQNNGV. Trimming removed 8 bases at V and 0 bases at J, with 23 bases between. The DNA of the CDR3 is TGTGCCAGCCCCCTCGGGACAATGATCCCCGCCTCTGGGGCCAACGTCCTGACTTTC. It translates to CASPLGTMIPASGANVLTF.

This clone has a single count. This chain links TRBV7-9 with TRBJ1-2; D uncertain. Deletions cut 2 bases from V and 0 bases from J, with 7 bases between. The CDR3 covers 14 residues. Looked up from germline, CDR1 is SEHNR and CDR2 is FQNEAQ (reference sequence). CDR3 protein: CASSLRFPNYGYTF. The CDR3 nucleotides are TGTGCCAGCAGCTTACGGTTTCCTAACTATGGCTACACCTTC.

This chain uses TRBV11-1 with TRBJ1-1; a weak D match, TRBD1 (5 bases). Germline assignment: CDR1 SGHAT and CDR2 FQDESV (reference sequence). The CDR3 has 15 residues. Trimming took off 1 base at V and 4 bases at J, with 13 bases between the two ends. CDR3 sequence (DNA): TGTGCCAGCAGCTTAGTAGACCAGGGAGGCACTGAAGCTTTCTTT. Encoded protein: CASSLVDQGGTEAFF.

In its sample, this clone was seen a few times. This rearrangement joins TRBV6-2 or TRBV6-3 to TRBJ2-1, with 7 bases identical to TRBD1. This CDR3 is 14 amino acids long. J gave up 8 bases and V 6 bases, and 10 bases lay outside the gene matches. Germline CDR1 is MNHEY and CDR2 is SVGEGT. The CDR3 sequence is CASSAGTVTDEQFF. The CDR3 DNA is TGTGCCAGCAGCGCCGGGACAGTAACCGATGAGCAGTTCTTC.

The chain joins TRBV20-1 to TRBJ2-1; TRBD2 might be the D (5 bases). This CDR3 region has 12 residues. CDR1 DFQATT and CDR2 SNEGSKA come from the germline V gene (reference sequence). Trimming cost V 3 bases and J 7 bases, with 10 bases left between them. For the CDR3, the DNA is TGCAGTGCTAGTACCCGGAGGAATGAGCAGTTCTTC. Its translation: CSASTRRNEQFF.

This chain links TRBV7-8 with TRBJ1-1; TRBD1 might be the D (6 bases). Per the germline V gene, CDR1 is SGHVS and CDR2 is FQNEAQ. The CDR3 extends over 14 amino acids. Trimming removed 2 bases at V and 6 bases at J, with 13 bases between. This CDR3 is CASSLPAGGPEAFF. Written as DNA, the CDR3 is TGTGCCAGCAGCTTACCCGCGGGGGGCCCTGAAGCTTTCTTT.

On this clone: This CDR3 is also generated by other DNA sequences in the sample. CDR3 in DNA: TGTGCCAGCAGCTTCCAGGGTGGAGAGACCCAGTACTTC. It yields the protein CASSFQGGETQYF. The chain joins TRBV7-3 to TRBJ2-5, with D perhaps matching TRBD1 (5 bases). This CDR3 is 13 amino acids long. Germline CDR1 is SGHTA and CDR2 is FQGTGA. The V end was cut by 3 bases, the J end by 4 bases, with 9 bases between. The full variable domain, its missing parts supplied by reference TRBV7-3 and TRBJ2-5, is GAGVSQTPSNKVTEKGKYVELRCDPISGHTALYWYRQSLGQGPEFLIYFQGTGAADDSGLPNDRFFAVRPEGSVSTLKIQRTERGDSAVYLCASSFQGGETQYFGPGTRLLVL.

The J gene is TRBJ1-1, the V gene TRBV6-2 or TRBV6-3, with a possible D match to TRBD1 (5 bases). Germline CDR1 reads MNHEY; CDR2 reads SVGEGT. This CDR3 region has 15 residues. Trimming removed 6 bases from V and 6 bases from J, with 20 bases in between. CDR3 coding DNA: TGTGCCAGCAGCTCACCCATGACAGCCGGGTCTGAAGCTTTCTTT. Residues: CASSSPMTAGSEAFF.

This chain connects TRBV3-1 (or the pseudogene TRBV3-2) to TRBJ2-7; 11 bases fit TRBD1. Germline CDR1 is LGHDT and CDR2 is YNNKEL (reference sequence). After removal of 6 bases from V and 1 base from J, the junction contained 5 bases not matched to a gene. The CDR3 extends over 15 amino acids. CDR3 amino acids: CASSTRDRGSYEQYF. CDR3 in DNA: TGTGCCAGCAGTACCCGGGACAGGGGGTCCTACGAGCAGTACTTC.

V gene TRBV28 combines with J gene TRBJ2-1; 13 positions agree with TRBD2. Germline-derived CDR1 and CDR2 are MDHEN and SYDVKM. The CDR3 totals 16 residues. J gave up 7 bases and V 5 bases, and 8 bases lay outside the gene matches. This CDR3 is CASSLWTSGRGNEQFF. The CDR3 coding sequence is TGTGCCAGCAGTCTCTGGACTAGCGGGAGAGGTAATGAGCAGTTCTTC.